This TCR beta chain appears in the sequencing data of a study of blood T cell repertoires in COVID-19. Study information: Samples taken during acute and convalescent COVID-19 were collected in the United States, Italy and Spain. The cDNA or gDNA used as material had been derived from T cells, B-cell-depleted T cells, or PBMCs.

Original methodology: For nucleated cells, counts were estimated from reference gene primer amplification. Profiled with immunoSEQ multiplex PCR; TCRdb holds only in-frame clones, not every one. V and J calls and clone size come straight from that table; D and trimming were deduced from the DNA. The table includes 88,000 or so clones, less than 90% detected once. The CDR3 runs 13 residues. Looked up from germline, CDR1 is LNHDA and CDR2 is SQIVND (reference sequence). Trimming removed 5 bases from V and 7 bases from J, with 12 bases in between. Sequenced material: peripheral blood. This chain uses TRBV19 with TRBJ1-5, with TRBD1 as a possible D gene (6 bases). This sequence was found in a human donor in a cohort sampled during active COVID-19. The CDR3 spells CASSHQGPQPQHF. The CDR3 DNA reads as TGTGCCAGTAGTCATCAGGGGCCCCAGCCCCAGCATTTT.